These 9 T cell receptor beta chains were sequenced from one sample in a study of PD-1 blockade in classical Hodgkin lymphoma. Time point specified: cycle 4 day 1 (C4D1), after more than five weeks of nivolumab. All trial patients relapsed after autologous stem cell transplantation. Assay used: immunoSEQ multiplex PCR; TCRdb lists only in-frame clones, some missing. The sample lists over 80,000 clones, about three quarters seen once, with roughly 10% in the top ten. This sample comprised peripheral blood mononuclear cells (PBMCs), obtained before the fourth cycle of nivolumab. The receptors originated from a human donor with classical Hodgkin lymphoma.

This rearrangement joins TRBV14 to TRBJ2-3, with D perhaps TRBD2 (6 bases). Germline-derived CDR1 and CDR2 are SGHDN and FVKESK. This CDR3 contains 15 residues. Trimming shortened V by 3 bases and J by 5 bases, and 15 bases separated the two germline ends. The CDR3 spells CASSHLPWGVDTQYF. The CDR3 DNA sequence: TGTGCCAGCAGCCACTTGCCCTGGGGGGTAGATACGCAGTATTTT.

The rearrangement links TRBV15 to TRBJ2-5; a weak D match, TRBD2 (6 bases). Germline assignment: CDR1 LNHNV and CDR2 YYDKDF (reference sequence). CDR3 size: 17 residues. V was shortened by 0 bases and J by 2 bases, with 16 bases between the two germline ends. CDR3 nucleotides: TGTGCCACCAGCAGAGATTGGTCGGGGGTGATACAAGAGACCCAGTACTTC. This gives the protein CATSRDWSGVIQETQYF.

V and J are TRBV5-1 and TRBJ2-7, with D possibly being TRBD1 (7 bases). This CDR3 is 14 amino acids long. CDR1 and CDR2 from the germline V gene are SGHRS and YFSETQ. With 4 bases removed from V and 0 bases from J, the gap between germline ends came to 11 bases. CDR3: CASSPGGGSYEQYF. CDR3 nucleotide sequence: TGCGCCAGCAGCCCAGGGGGAGGCTCCTACGAGCAGTACTTC.

This rearrangement joins TRBV5-1 to TRBJ2-2; a possible D gene is TRBD2 (7 bases). The length of the CDR3 is 19 residues. Germline V gene lookup returns CDR1 SGHRS and CDR2 YFSETQ. V gave up 4 bases and J gave up 0 bases, with 22 bases separating them. The CDR3 DNA sequence: TGCGCCAGCAGCCGTTCCGGGGGGCCCTCCGCCGCGAACACCGGGGAGCTGTTTTTT. Amino acid sequence: CASSRSGGPSAANTGELFF. The full variable domain, with the rest looked up from reference TRBV5-1 and TRBJ2-2, is KAGVTQTPRYLIKTRGQQVTLSCSPISGHRSVSWYQQTPGQGLQFLFEYFSETQRNKGNFPGRFSGRQFSNSRSEMNVSTLELGDSALYLCASSRSGGPSAANTGELFFGEGSRLTVL.

Here the CDR3 reads CASSLKGQGQRNTEAFF. The DNA of the CDR3 is TGTGCCAGCAGCTTAAAGGGGCAGGGACAAAGGAACACTGAAGCTTTCTTT. The chain employs TRBV7-9 and TRBJ1-1, with D perhaps TRBD1 (6 bases). This CDR3 contains 17 residues. Trimming took off 2 bases at V and 1 base at J, with 17 bases between the two ends. Per germline, CDR1 SEHNR and CDR2 FQNEAQ (reference sequence).

This chain uses TRBV7-2 with TRBJ2-7; TRBD1 aligns across 8 bases. Germline V lookup: CDR1 SGHTA, CDR2 FQGNSA. The ends lost 5 bases at V and 4 bases at J; junction bases unmatched: 7. The length of the CDR3 is 14 residues. This chain's CDR3 is CASSPRTGRYEQYF. The CDR3 DNA sequence: TGTGCCAGCAGCCCACGGACAGGGAGGTACGAGCAGTACTTC.

The gene calls are TRBV5-6 and TRBJ2-2, with 11 bases aligning to TRBD2. V gave up 0 bases and J gave up 4 bases; unmatched junction bases: 8. CDR1 SGHDT and CDR2 YYEEEE come from the germline V gene. CDR3 size: 18 residues. The CDR3 bases are TGTGCCAGCAGCTTGGTGGGACTAGCGGCCCTGTTCACCGGGGAGCTGTTTTTT. Its protein product is CASSLVGLAALFTGELFF.

The chain recombines TRBV5-4 with TRBJ2-3; the match to TRBD1 covers 7 bases. Per germline, CDR1 SGHNT and CDR2 YYREEE (reference sequence). The CDR3 is made up of 14 amino acids. V was clipped by 0 bases and J by 3 bases; unmatched bases: 1. As DNA, the CDR3 is TGTGCCAGCAGCTTGGAGGGGGCAACAGATACGCAGTATTTT. Protein product: CASSLEGATDTQYF.

Worth noting for this clone: Other DNA sequences of this sample code for an identical CDR3. V usage is TRBV19 and J usage is TRBJ1-2; D is unclear. Trimming removed 3 bases at V and 2 bases at J, with 4 bases between. Germline lookup yields CDR1 LNHDA and CDR2 SQIVND (reference sequence). This CDR3 is built from 12 residues. CDR3 residues: CASSIRNYGYTF. In DNA form, the CDR3 reads TGTGCCAGTAGTATTAGGAACTATGGCTACACCTTC.